This T cell receptor (beta chain) was captured in a study of cytomegalovirus exposure and HLA in healthy donors. Study context: The Caucasian-associated ancestry cluster held less than 85% of a few hundred genotyped donors.

60 Vbeta and 13 Jbeta primers were used in PCR. Here immunoSEQ multiplex PCR was the method, and the copy in TCRdb shows in-frame clones only, minus some. Among about 140,000 clones, around four fifths were seen once, and the ten largest hold approximately 9.7%. Points on this clone: Its antigen is undetermined.

V was clipped by 0 bases and J by 8 bases; unmatched bases: 10. The CDR3 runs to 16 residues. Germline V lookup: CDR1 SGHNT, CDR2 YYREEE (reference sequence). Study findings and constraints: From TCR beta sequences, most subjects' HLA-A and HLA-B alleles were reportedly predicted accurately. A later analysis appeared to link common viral pathogens to several of the most significant clusters.

The sequence derives from a woman aged 55 to 70 in good health and CMV-seropositive. The sample comprised PBMCs. The rearrangement uses TRBV5-4 and TRBJ2-1, with 8 bases fitting TRBD2. This CDR3 reads CASSLAGWSGGDEQFF. CDR3 in DNA: TGTGCCAGCAGCTTGGCGGGCTGGAGCGGGGGCGATGAGCAGTTCTTC.